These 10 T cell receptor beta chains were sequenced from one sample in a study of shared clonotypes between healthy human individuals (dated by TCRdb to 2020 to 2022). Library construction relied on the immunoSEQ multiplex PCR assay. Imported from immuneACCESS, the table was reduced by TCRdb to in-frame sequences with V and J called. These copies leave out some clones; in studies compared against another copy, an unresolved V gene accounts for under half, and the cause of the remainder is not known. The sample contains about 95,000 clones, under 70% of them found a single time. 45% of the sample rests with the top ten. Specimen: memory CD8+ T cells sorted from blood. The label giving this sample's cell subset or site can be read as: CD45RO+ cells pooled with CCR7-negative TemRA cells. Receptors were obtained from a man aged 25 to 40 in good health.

The CDR3, as DNA: TGTGCCAGCAGCCCCCGGACTAGCGGAGCGAACACCGGGGAGCTGTTTTTT. As protein: CASSPRTSGANTGELFF. The V and J genes are TRBV7-6 and TRBJ2-2; 10 nucleotides agree with TRBD2. Germline assignment: CDR1 SGHVS and CDR2 FNYEAQ. The CDR3 has 17 residues. V lost 5 bases, J lost 0 bases, and 6 bases stayed unmatched.

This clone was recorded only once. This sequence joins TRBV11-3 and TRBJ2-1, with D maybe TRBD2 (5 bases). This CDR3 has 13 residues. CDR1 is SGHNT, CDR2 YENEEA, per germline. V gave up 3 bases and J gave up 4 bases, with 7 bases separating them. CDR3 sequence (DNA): TGTGCCAGCAGCTTTCGAGGGTACAATGAGCAGTTCTTC. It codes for CASSFRGYNEQFF.

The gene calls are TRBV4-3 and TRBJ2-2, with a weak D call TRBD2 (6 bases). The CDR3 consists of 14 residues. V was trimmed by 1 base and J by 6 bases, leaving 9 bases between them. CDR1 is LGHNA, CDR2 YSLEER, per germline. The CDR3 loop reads CASSQARGAGELFF. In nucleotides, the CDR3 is TGCGCCAGCAGCCAAGCTCGCGGGGCCGGGGAGCTGTTTTTT.

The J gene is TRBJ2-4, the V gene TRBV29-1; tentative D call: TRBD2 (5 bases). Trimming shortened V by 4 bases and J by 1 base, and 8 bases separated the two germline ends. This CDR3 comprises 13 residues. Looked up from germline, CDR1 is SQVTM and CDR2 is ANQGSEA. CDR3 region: CSVGGGAKNIQYF. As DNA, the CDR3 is TGCAGCGTTGGAGGCGGGGCCAAAAACATTCAGTACTTC.

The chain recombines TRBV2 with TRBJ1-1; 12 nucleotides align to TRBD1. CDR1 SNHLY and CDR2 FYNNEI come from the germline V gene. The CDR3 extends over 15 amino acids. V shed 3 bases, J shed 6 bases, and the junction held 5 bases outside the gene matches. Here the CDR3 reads CASSDSRDRGPEAFF. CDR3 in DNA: TGTGCCAGCAGTGATAGCCGGGACAGGGGGCCTGAAGCTTTCTTT. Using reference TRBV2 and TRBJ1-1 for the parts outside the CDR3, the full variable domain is EPEVTQTPSHQVTQMGQEVILRCVPISNHLYFYWYRQILGQKVEFLVSFYNNEISEKSEIFDDQFSVERPDGSNFTLKIRSTKLEDSAMYFCASSDSRDRGPEAFFGQGTRLTVV.

CDR3 DNA sequence: TGCGCCAGCAGCCCCGGGACTAGCGAGAGGGGCAATGAGCAGTTCTTC. It codes for CASSPGTSERGNEQFF. This chain links TRBV5-1 with TRBJ2-1; 10 nucleotides agree with TRBD2. The CDR3 consists of 16 residues. Germline V gene sequence: CDR1 SGHRS, CDR2 YFSETQ. With V trimmed by 4 bases and J by 6 bases, 10 bases remained unmatched.

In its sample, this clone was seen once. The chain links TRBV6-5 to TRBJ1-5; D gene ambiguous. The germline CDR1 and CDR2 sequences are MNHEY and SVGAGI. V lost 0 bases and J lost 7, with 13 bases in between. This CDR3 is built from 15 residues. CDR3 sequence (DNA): TGTGCCAGCAGTTACTCGATGGGGAGCGGGCAGCCCCAGCATTTT. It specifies CASSYSMGSGQPQHF.

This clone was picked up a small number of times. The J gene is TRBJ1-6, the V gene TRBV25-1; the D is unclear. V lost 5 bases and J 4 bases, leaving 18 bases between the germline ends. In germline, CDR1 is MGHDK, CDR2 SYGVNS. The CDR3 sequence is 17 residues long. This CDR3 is CASSSNPGPTYNSPLHF. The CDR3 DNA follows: TGTGCCAGCAGTTCGAATCCCGGTCCCACTTATAATTCACCCCTCCACTTT.

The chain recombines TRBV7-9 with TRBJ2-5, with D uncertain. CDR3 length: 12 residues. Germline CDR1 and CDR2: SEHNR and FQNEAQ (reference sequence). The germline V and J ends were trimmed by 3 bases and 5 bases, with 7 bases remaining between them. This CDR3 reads CASSFGFETQYF. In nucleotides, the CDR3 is TGTGCCAGCAGCTTCGGTTTTGAGACCCAGTACTTC.

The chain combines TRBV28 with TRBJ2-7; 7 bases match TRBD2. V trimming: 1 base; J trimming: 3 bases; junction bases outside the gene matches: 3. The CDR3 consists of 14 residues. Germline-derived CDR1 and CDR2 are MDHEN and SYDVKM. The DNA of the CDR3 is TGTGCCAGCAGTTTATCTGCTAGCGGCTACGAGCAGTACTTC. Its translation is CASSLSASGYEQYF.